This T cell receptor beta chain was obtained from a study of T cell responses to AZD1222 COVID-19 vaccine (dated by TCRdb to about 2021). Regarding the study in general: AZD1222 recipients given second doses at about 4 weeks or at about 12 weeks were pooled, since spike-specific TCR depth and breadth were not found to differ between the two schedules. TCR sequencing was performed for about 250 trial participants, of whom around 200 were given two doses of AZD1222 and roughly 25 were given two doses of MenACWY control vaccine. Trial participants were enrolled by age into 18-55, 56-69 and 70-plus year subgroups, with 148, 28 and 57 TCR-sequenced participants respectively. What the research found in general, with its limitations: After two AZD1222 doses, spike-specific TCR breadth and depth were significantly higher than at day 0 and than in MenACWY recipients. Reportedly, almost half of the unique spike-specific TCRs recognized epitopes lying outside the regions that are mutated in the B.1.351 and B.1.1.7 variants. Participants were mostly white British and included more females than males, and it was suggested by the authors that clonal diversity may have been underestimated. Conclusions about previously exposed vaccinees were limited because only six AZD1222 recipients were SARS-CoV-2 seropositive at baseline. In the small 56-69-year group, the increase in depth fell short of significance, most likely because of low power. The vaccine-associated CD4 TCRs covered the entire spike protein, and the dominant responses fell in regions 160-218 and 743-854. Because no day 14 peak-response samples were available, repertoires were characterized only after the peak T cell response.

Worth noting for this clone: Its antigen is still unknown. No per-base quality is available; no much larger clone lies one base away.

Spanning cysteine to phenylalanine, the CDR3 consists of 13 amino acids. Only CDR3 DNA remains: 39 bases, in frame from the first base. Per the germline V gene, SGHAT is the CDR1 and FQNNGV is the CDR2. The germline V and J ends show losses of 7 bases and 8 bases respectively, and no gene match explains 7 bases of the junction. The CDR3 regions of human TCRbeta chains were subjected to immunosequencing. As for the original processing: TCRs in the repertoires were compared against a reference library of SARS-CoV-2-specific TCRs that had been generated with the MIRA antigen-specificity platform. Breadth meant the fraction of unique TCRs that were SARS-CoV-2-associated, whereas depth meant the fraction of total T cells that were SARS-CoV-2-associated. Using the MIRA data, each spike-specific TCR was mapped to the spike region that the TCR reacts to and placed in a CD4 or CD8 class. Log10-transformed breadth and depth values were compared by one-way ANOVA with Sidak's multiple comparisons tests. TCRdb re-hosts the immuneACCESS table, in-frame sequences only. Its copies lack some clones; in the studies checked, an unresolved V gene accounts for under half of them, and the cause for the rest is not known. V and J calls and clone size are as listed in that table; D and trimming were resolved from the DNA. The sample table lists approximately 80,000 clones, around 90% of them with a count of one. The top ten clonotypes cover 5% to 6% of the sample.

The sample's time point label, in plain terms: baseline before first vaccination. Vaccinee samples were obtained from the UK trials COV001 and COV002, which included a single-blind randomized controlled phase 2/3 trial of AZD1222 (ChAdOx1 nCoV-19) in healthy adults. For TCRbeta chain sequencing, PBMC samples were collected from trial participants at day 0 and at day 28 after the second dose. Recombination joined TRBV11-2 with TRBJ2-4, with 8 junctional bases fitting TRBD2. The sequencing used peripheral blood, collected on day 0 of AZD1222 vaccination. The sequence was obtained from an adult in good health. CDR3 sequence: CASNVAGWDIQYF. Here is the DNA: TGTGCCAGCAACGTAGCGGGGTGGGACATTCAGTACTTC. Beyond the CDR3, the reference TRBV11-2 and TRBJ2-4 genes provide the residues; the full variable domain reads: EAGVAQSPRYKIIEKRQSVAFWCNPISGHATLYWYQQILGQGPKLLIQFQNNGVVDDSQLPKDRFSAERLKGVDSTLKIQPAKLEDSAVYLCASNVAGWDIQYFGAGTRLSVL.